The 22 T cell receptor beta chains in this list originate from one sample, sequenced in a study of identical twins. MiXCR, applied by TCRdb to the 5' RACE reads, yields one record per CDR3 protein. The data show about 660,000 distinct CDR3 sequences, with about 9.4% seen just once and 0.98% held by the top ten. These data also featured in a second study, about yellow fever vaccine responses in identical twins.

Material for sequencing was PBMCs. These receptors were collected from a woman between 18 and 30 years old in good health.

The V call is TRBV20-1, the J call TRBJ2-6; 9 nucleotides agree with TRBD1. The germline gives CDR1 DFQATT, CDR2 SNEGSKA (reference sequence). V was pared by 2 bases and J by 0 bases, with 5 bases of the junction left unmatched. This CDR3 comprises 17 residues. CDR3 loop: CSARPGQGNSGANVLTF. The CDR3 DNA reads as TGCAGTGCTAGACCGGGACAGGGAAACTCTGGGGCCAACGTCCTGACTTTC.

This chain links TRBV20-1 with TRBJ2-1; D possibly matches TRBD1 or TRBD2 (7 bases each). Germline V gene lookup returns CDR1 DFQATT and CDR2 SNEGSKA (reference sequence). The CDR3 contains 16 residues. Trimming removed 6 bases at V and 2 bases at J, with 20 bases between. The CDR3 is CSAPRGGEWAYNEQFF. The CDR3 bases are TGCAGTGCCCCCAGGGGGGGGGAATGGGCCTACAATGAGCAGTTCTTC.

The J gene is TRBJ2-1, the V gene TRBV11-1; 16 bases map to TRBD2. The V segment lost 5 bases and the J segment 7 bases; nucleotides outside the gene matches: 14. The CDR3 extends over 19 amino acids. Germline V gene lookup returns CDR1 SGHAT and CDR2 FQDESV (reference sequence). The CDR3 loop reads CASSHTSSGLAGGRNEQFF. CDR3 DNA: TGTGCCAGCAGCCATACATCCTCGGGACTAGCGGGAGGGCGGAATGAGCAGTTCTTC. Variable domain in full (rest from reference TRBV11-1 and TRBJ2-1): EAEVAQSPRYKITEKSQAVAFWCDPISGHATLYWYRQILGQGPELLVQFQDESVVDDSQLPKDRFSAERLKGVDSTLKIQPAELGDSAMYLCASSHTSSGLAGGRNEQFFGPGTRLTVL.

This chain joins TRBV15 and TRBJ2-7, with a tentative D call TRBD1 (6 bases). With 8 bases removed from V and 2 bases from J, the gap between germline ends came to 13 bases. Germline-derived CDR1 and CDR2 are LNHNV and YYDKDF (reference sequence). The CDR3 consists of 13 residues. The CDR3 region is CATRPDRTYEQYF. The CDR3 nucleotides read TGTGCCACCCGTCCGGACAGAACCTACGAGCAGTACTTC.

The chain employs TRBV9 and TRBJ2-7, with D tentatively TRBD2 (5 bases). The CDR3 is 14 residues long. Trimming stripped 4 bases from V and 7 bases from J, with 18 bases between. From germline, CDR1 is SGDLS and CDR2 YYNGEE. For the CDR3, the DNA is TGTGCCAGCAGCCCTCCGGGGATTCTCAGAGAGCAGTACTTC. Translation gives CASSPPGILREQYF.

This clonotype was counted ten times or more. The CDR3 nucleotides are TGTGCCAGCAGTTTATACGCAAACCGACTAGCGGGAGAGGGAGATACGCAGTATTTT. Its protein product is CASSLYANRLAGEGDTQYF. The J gene is TRBJ2-3, the V gene TRBV27, with TRBD2 identical over 12 bases. Losses at the gene ends were 1 base for V and 5 bases for J; bases not matched to a gene: 13. Germline V gene data show CDR1 as MNHEY and CDR2 as SMNVEV (reference sequence). The CDR3 runs to 19 residues.

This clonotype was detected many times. CDR3 coding DNA: TGTGCCAGCAGCTTAGCCTCTTTCCCGGGCCAGCGGGAAAAACTGTTTTTT. This sequence encodes CASSLASFPGQREKLFF. The rearrangement uses TRBV7-8 and TRBJ1-4; D is uncertain. The CDR3 has 17 amino acids. V was pared by 0 bases and J by 8 bases, with 19 bases between. The germline V gene encodes CDR1 SGHVS and CDR2 FQNEAQ.

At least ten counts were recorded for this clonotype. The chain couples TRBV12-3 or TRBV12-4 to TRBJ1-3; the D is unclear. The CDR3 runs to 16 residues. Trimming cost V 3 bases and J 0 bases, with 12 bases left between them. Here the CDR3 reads CASSLYAALSGNTIYF. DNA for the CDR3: TGTGCCAGCAGTTTGTATGCGGCCCTCTCTGGAAACACCATATATTTT.

CDR3 coding DNA: TGCAGTGCGAATCGACAGGGGGCTTTGAACGAGCAGTACTTC. This encodes CSANRQGALNEQYF. This chain uses TRBV20-1 with TRBJ2-7, with 10 bases that match TRBD1. Germline lookup yields CDR1 DFQATT and CDR2 SNEGSKA (reference sequence). The V and J ends lost 6 bases and 5 bases, in that order; junction bases with no gene match: 10. CDR3 length: 14 amino acids.

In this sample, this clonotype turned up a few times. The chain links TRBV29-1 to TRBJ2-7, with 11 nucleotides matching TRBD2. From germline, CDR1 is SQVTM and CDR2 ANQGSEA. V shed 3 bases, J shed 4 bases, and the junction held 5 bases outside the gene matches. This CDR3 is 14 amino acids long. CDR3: CSVEDGLAGYEQYF. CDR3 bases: TGCAGCGTTGAGGATGGACTAGCGGGTTACGAGCAGTACTTC.

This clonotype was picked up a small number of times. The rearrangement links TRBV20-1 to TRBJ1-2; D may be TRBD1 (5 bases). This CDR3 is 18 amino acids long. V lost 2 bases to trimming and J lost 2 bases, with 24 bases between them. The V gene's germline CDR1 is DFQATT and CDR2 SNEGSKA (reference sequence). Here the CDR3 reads CSARYGVTSRAENYGYTF. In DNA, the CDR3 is TGCAGTGCTAGATATGGTGTAACGTCCAGGGCAGAGAACTATGGCTACACCTTC.

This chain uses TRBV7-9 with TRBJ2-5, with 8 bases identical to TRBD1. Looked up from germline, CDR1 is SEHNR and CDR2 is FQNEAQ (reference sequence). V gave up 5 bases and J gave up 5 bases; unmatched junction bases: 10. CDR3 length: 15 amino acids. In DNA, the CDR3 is TGTGCCAGCAGCCTAGGGACAGGTTTTGGGGAGACCCAGTACTTC. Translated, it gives CASSLGTGFGETQYF.

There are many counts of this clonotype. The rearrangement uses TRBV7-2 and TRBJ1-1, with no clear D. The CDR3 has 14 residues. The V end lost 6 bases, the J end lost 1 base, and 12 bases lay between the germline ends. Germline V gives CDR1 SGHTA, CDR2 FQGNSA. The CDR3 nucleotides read TGTGCCAGCAGATCCGGGAGGGAGAACACTGAAGCTTTCTTT. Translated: CASRSGRENTEAFF.

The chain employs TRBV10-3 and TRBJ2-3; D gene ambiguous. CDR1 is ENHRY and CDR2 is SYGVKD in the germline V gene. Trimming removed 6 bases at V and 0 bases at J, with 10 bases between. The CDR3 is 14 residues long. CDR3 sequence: CAIRPNASTDTQYF. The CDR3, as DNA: TGTGCCATCAGACCGAACGCTAGCACAGATACGCAGTATTTT.

CDR3 DNA sequence: TGCAGTGCTAGAGTTACTAGCGGGAGGGATAACACCGGGGAGCTGTTTTTT. Protein sequence: CSARVTSGRDNTGELFF. The chain employs TRBV20-1 and TRBJ2-2; 13 bases fit TRBD2. The CDR3 length is 17 residues. CDR1 and CDR2 from the germline V gene are DFQATT and SNEGSKA (reference sequence). V gave up 1 base and J gave up 2 bases; unmatched junction bases: 4.

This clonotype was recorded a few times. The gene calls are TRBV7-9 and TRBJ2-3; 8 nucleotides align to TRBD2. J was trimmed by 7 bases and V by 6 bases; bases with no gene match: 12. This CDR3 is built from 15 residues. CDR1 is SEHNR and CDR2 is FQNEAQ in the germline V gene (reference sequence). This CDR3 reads CASSQLREVSNTQYF. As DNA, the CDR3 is TGTGCCAGCAGTCAATTGCGGGAGGTCTCAAATACGCAGTATTTT.

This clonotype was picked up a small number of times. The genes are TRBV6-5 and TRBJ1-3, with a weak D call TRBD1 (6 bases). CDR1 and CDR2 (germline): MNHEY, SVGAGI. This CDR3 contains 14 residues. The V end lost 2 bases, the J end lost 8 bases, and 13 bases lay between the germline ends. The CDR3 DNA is TGTGCCAGCAGTTACGCACAGGGCGAGTACACCATATATTTT. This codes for CASSYAQGEYTIYF.

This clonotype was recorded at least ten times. The CDR3 DNA sequence: TGCTGCCGACGGGACAAAGAACATGGCTACACCTTC. Its translation is CCRRDKEHGYTF. V is TRBV20-1 and J is TRBJ1-2; a possible D gene is TRBD1 (6 bases). This CDR3 region has 12 residues. CDR1 and CDR2 from the germline V gene are DFQATT and SNEGSKA (reference sequence).

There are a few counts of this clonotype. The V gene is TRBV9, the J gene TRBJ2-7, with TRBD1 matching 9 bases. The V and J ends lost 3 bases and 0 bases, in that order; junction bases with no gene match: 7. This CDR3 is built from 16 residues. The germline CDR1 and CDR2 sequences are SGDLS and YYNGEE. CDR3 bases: TGTGCCAGCAGCGCCGAGGGACAGGGAATCTCCTACGAGCAGTACTTC. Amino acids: CASSAEGQGISYEQYF.

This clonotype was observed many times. CDR3 sequence: CASSQEEVSPLHF. CDR3 bases: TGCGCCAGCAGCCAAGAAGAGGTTTCACCCCTCCACTTT. The chain recombines TRBV4-3 with TRBJ1-6; D is uncertain. Germline V gene data show CDR1 as LGHNA and CDR2 as YSLEER. V lost 0 bases and J 9 bases, leaving 6 bases between the germline ends. This CDR3 comprises 13 residues.

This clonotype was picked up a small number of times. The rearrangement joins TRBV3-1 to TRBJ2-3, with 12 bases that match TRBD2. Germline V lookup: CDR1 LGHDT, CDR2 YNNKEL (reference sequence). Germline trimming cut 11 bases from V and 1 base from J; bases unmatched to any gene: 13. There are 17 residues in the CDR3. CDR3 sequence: CASQGLAGRVCTDTQYF. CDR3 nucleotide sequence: TGTGCCTCACAAGGACTAGCGGGACGAGTTTGCACAGATACGCAGTATTTT.

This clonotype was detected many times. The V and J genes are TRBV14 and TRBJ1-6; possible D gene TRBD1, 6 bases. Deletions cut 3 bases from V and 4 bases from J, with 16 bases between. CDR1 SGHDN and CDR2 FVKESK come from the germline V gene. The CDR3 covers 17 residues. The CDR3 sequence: CASSQFTDSVYNSPLHF. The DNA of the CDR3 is TGTGCCAGCAGCCAGTTTACGGACAGCGTTTATAATTCACCCCTCCACTTT.